The 13 T cell receptor beta chains given below trace back to one sample, sequenced in a study of CD8 T cells in ankylosing spondylitis. TCRdb analysed the 5' RACE reads with MiXCR anew, one entry per CDR3 protein. The sample lists just under 350,000 distinct CDR3 sequences, around 15% occurring once. The sample taken for sequencing was blood, either unsorted or a sorted T cell fraction (not recorded which). All receptors derive from a male donor with ankylosing spondylitis or in good health (not recorded which).

This clonotype has just a few counts. This chain uses TRBV12-3 or TRBV12-4 with TRBJ2-5; D not resolved. Trimming shortened V by 3 bases and J by 2 bases, and 13 bases separated the two germline ends. CDR3 size: 15 residues. The CDR3 DNA is TGTGCCAGCAGTTTGTCGGCGGTAACTCAAGAGACCCAGTACTTC. It translates to CASSLSAVTQETQYF.

A few counts support this clonotype. The chain combines TRBV11-2 with TRBJ2-3; TRBD2 agrees at 14 bases. The CDR3 runs to 18 residues. Germline V lookup: CDR1 SGHAT, CDR2 FQNNGV. J gave up 1 base and V 5 bases, and 8 bases lay outside the gene matches. The CDR3 region is CASSTGTSGGPRTDTQYF. The CDR3 DNA sequence: TGTGCCAGCAGCACGGGGACTAGCGGGGGACCTCGCACAGATACGCAGTATTTT.

This clonotype was recorded a few times. V gene TRBV20-1 combines with J gene TRBJ2-2; 11 nucleotides match TRBD1. The CDR3 is 15 amino acids. Germline CDR1 is DFQATT and CDR2 is SNEGSKA (reference sequence). The trim removed 3 bases at V and 4 bases at J, leaving 4 bases unmatched. CDR3 residues: CSASWTGGITGELFF. CDR3 DNA: TGCAGTGCTAGCTGGACAGGGGGCATCACCGGGGAGCTGTTTTTT.

This clonotype was seen a handful of times. The gene calls are TRBV6-1 and TRBJ2-7; 11 nucleotides agree with TRBD1. CDR3 length: 16 amino acids. Trimming at V came to 4 bases and at J to 2 bases, leaving 7 bases not matched to a gene. Germline lookup yields CDR1 MNHNS and CDR2 SASEGT. CDR3 loop: CASSAIPGQGAYEQYF. CDR3 DNA: TGTGCCAGCAGTGCTATACCGGGACAGGGGGCCTACGAGCAGTACTTC.

This sequence joins TRBV12-3 or TRBV12-4 and TRBJ1-2; no clear D gene. The CDR3 loop spans 12 amino acids. Trimming removed 3 bases at V and 7 bases at J, with 9 bases between. CDR3 in DNA: TGTGCCAGCAGTTTCGAAGGGTTTGGCTACACCTTC. It is translated as CASSFEGFGYTF.

Concerning this clonotype: One end of the junction varies from germline; a read error may be responsible. The chain recombines TRBV12-5 with TRBJ1-1; D may be TRBD1 (6 bases). The length of the CDR3 is 14 residues. CDR1 is LGHNT, CDR2 FRNRAP, per germline. CDR3 protein: CASGLLQGNTEASF. CDR3 in DNA: TGTGCTAGTGGTTTGTTACAGGGTAACACTGAAGCTTCCTTT.

The rearrangement joins TRBV6-2 or TRBV6-3 to TRBJ2-2, with a possible D match to TRBD2 (5 bases). The ends were cut back, 2 bases at V and 8 bases at J, with 9 bases in the middle. The CDR3 is made up of 13 amino acids. The germline gives CDR1 MNHEY, CDR2 SVGEGT. The CDR3 sequence is CASSYTRTGELFF. The CDR3 coding sequence is TGTGCCAGCAGTTACACTAGAACAGGGGAGCTGTTTTTT.

The V call is TRBV6-1, the J call TRBJ2-3; TRBD2 matches 9 bases. Trimming cost V 6 bases and J 6 bases; bases outside gene matches: 13. The germline V gene has CDR1 MNHNS and CDR2 SASEGT. The CDR3 runs to 16 residues. CDR3 region: CASSPRVAGAWDTQYF. The CDR3 DNA reads TGTGCCAGCAGCCCTCGGGTAGCGGGAGCGTGGGATACGCAGTATTTT.

The V and J genes are TRBV5-5 and TRBJ2-1; 7 nucleotides agree with TRBD2. The CDR3 contains 16 residues. The V segment lost 0 bases and the J segment 6 bases; nucleotides outside the gene matches: 9. In germline, CDR1 is SGHKS, CDR2 YYEKEE (reference sequence). CDR3 nucleotide sequence: TGTGCCAGCAGCTTGGGGGACTATCCCATCAGCAATGAGCAGTTCTTC. This gives the protein CASSLGDYPISNEQFF.

The sample holds a few counts of this clonotype. The V and J genes are TRBV20-1 and TRBJ2-5; TRBD2 matches 7 bases. From germline, CDR1 is DFQATT and CDR2 SNEGSKA (reference sequence). The CDR3 consists of 12 residues. CDR3 loop: CGSRGGQETQYF. CDR3 nucleotide sequence: TGCGGCTCTAGGGGAGGGCAAGAGACCCAGTACTTC.

The sample holds a few counts of this clonotype. This rearrangement joins TRBV3-1 to TRBJ2-5; D is perhaps TRBD2 (6 bases). V lost 0 bases and J lost 7, with 12 bases in between. The CDR3 has 14 residues. Germline V lookup: CDR1 LGHDT, CDR2 YNNKEL (reference sequence). The CDR3 region has the DNA TGTGCCAGCAGCCAAGACCCGGGGGTCGTGACCCAGTACTTC. Translation gives CASSQDPGVVTQYF.

In its sample, this clonotype was seen once. The gene calls are TRBV18 and TRBJ2-7, with D possibly matching TRBD2 (5 bases). The CDR3 spans 14 residues. Germline CDR1 is KGHSH and CDR2 is LQKENI. V lost 0 bases to trimming and J lost 4 bases, with 10 bases between them. DNA of the CDR3: TGTGCCAGCTCACCACCGTCTAGCAGGTACGAGCAGTACTTC. It encodes CASSPPSSRYEQYF.

The chain employs TRBV24-1 and TRBJ1-5; D uncertain. V was trimmed by 3 bases and J by 13 bases, leaving 9 bases between them. This CDR3 spans 11 amino acids. Germline CDR1 reads KGHDR; CDR2 reads SFDVKD. The CDR3 protein is CATSDGLEQHF. The CDR3 DNA reads TGTGCCACCAGTGATGGCCTCGAGCAGCATTTT.